Described below is a single T cell receptor beta chain sequence and its context. This clone was detected only a few times. Its binding antigen is unknown. Base quality data are lacking; no much larger clone is found one base away. Per the publication, the time point label means: week 5, during vaccination. Each vaccine dose was 300 ug of a 20-mer mutant IDH1 peptide in Montanide, given subcutaneously with topical imiquimod. All donors had newly diagnosed IDH1-mutant astrocytomas of WHO grade 3 or 4 that showed loss of nuclear ATRX. The samples were drawn from NOA16, a multicentre, single-arm, open-label phase I trial in Germany that tested a mutant IDH1 peptide vaccine in humans for the first time. Genomic DNA for TCRB sequencing was isolated from EDTA blood with the DNeasy Blood and Tissue Kit. The data belong to a study of a mutant IDH1 vaccine in newly diagnosed glioma (dated by TCRdb to about 2021). Background for the entire study: Eight vaccinations were administered to patients in weeks 1, 3, 5, 7, 11, 15, 19 and 23, corresponding to visits V03 through V10. Vaccination began 4-6 weeks after radiotherapy alone, or alongside temozolomide cycles in the chemotherapy-containing groups. Of the approximately 30 treated patients, approximately 60% were male and roughly 38% were female, and a mean age of approximately 40 years was recorded. Prior to enrollment, standard therapy consisting of radiotherapy alone, temozolomide alone, or radiochemotherapy with temozolomide had been administered to patients, with the combination being received by most patients. Peripheral blood was drawn at six visits: V03 (baseline), V05, V07, V10, V12 and V13. Longitudinal TCRB deep sequencing was performed for 20 to 25 treated patients wherever samples were available for exploratory analyses. The study at large found these results: The authors stated that sample limitations prevented analyses of patient blood samples from being reproduced. Immune responses induced by the vaccine were seen in around 93% of patients across multiple MHC alleles. PBMC samples for TCRB deep sequencing were selected based on availability. Pseudoprogression seemed to be unrelated to changes in the top peripheral T cell clonotypes found by TCRB sequencing.

To prepare the library, the immunoSEQ multiplex PCR assay was applied. The hsTCRB Kit was used according to the manufacturer's protocol to amplify rearranged TCR beta chain sequences. TCRB libraries were sequenced on an Illumina MiSeq. On the authors' methods: Demultiplexing, trimming and gene mapping were performed with the kit vendor's proprietary platform. The clones in this table, taken by TCRdb from immuneACCESS, are in-frame only. Not every clone is retained; where verified, under half of the shortfall comes from an unresolved V gene, and the cause of the rest is unknown. That table furnishes V, J and clone size, whereas the DNA furnished D and trimming. The sample table records over 30,000 clones; 70% to 85% of these occur just once. The leading ten clones occupy roughly 22% of the sample. The CDR3 covers 14 residues, taking in both the cysteine and the phenylalanine. The DNA shown is the 42-base CDR3, in frame from base 1. Relative to germline, V is missing 5 bases and J is missing 3 bases, with 5 bases of the junction outside any gene match. CDR1 and CDR2 are drawn from the germline V gene: SGHTA, FQGTGA.

The sample was PBMCs, taken from a glioma patient whose treatment included an IDH1 peptide vaccine. The sequence came from a man aged 25-40 years with glioma. The V and J segments used are TRBV7-3 and TRBJ2-3; 7 nucleotides in the junction match TRBD2. The DNA is as follows: TGTGCCAGCAGCCAAACGGGGGGAACAGATACGCAGTATTTT. This gives the protein CASSQTGGTDTQYF.